This T cell receptor beta chain was retrieved from a study of T cell repertoires in cytomegalovirus infection. Study information: Public signatures in TCR beta pointed to CMV infection and matching HLA type.

Each CDR3 protein is one row after TCRdb ran MiXCR on the reads. The sample contains about 260,000 distinct CDR3 sequences, roughly 13% of which appear only once. Regarding the study as a whole: HLA-C-restricted, CMV-specific TCR beta clonotypes were dominant ex vivo.

A word on this clonotype: Its antigen is not identified.

With 0 bases clipped from V and 1 base from J, the junction kept 1 base outside the gene matches. CDR3 length: 15 residues. Per germline, CDR1 SGDLS and CDR2 YYNGEE. V gene TRBV9 combines with J gene TRBJ2-3, with 8 bases that match TRBD2. The sequenced sample was PBMCs. The origin of this receptor is a human donor in good health (CMV status not recorded). Some clones in this sample may be carry-over from other donors' samples. CDR3: CASSVAGRGTDTQYF. CDR3 bases: TGTGCCAGCAGCGTAGCCGGGAGGGGCACAGATACGCAGTATTTT.